This TCR beta chain was retrieved from a study of blood T cell repertoires in COVID-19. Study-level background: The United States, Italy and Spain were the sources of the acute and convalescent COVID-19 samples. PBMCs, B-cell-depleted T cells, or T cells provided the cDNA or gDNA that made up the material.

How the authors handled the data: Amplification from reference gene primers served as the basis for estimated nucleated cell counts. This table comes from immunoSEQ multiplex PCR, and its TCRdb copy is limited to in-frame clones, with some not included. For V, J and clone size, that table is used; D and trimming come from the DNA. The data show about 94,000 clones, around 87% seen once. The germline CDR1 and CDR2 sequences are LNHDA and SQIVND (reference sequence). Trimming at V came to 6 bases and at J to 1 base, leaving 2 bases not matched to a gene. The CDR3 extends over 15 amino acids. The sequenced material came from peripheral blood. The TCR sequence derives from a human donor with acute or convalescent COVID-19. The donor label of this sample is uncertain. The chain couples TRBV19 to TRBJ1-3, with TRBD1 identical over 11 bases. The CDR3 spells CASSGTGGSGNTIYF. In DNA, the CDR3 is TGTGCCAGTAGCGGGACAGGGGGGTCTGGAAACACCATATATTTT.